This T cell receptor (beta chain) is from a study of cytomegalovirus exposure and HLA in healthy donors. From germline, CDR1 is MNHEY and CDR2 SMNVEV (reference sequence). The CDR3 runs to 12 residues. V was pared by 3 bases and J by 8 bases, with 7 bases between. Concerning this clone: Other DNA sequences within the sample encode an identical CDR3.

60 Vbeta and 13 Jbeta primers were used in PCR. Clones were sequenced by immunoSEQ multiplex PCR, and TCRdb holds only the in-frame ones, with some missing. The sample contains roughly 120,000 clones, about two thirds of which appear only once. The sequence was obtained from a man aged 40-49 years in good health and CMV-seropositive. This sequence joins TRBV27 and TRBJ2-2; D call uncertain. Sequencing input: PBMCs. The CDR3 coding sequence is TGTGCCAGCAGTTTTCCCCGGGGGGAGCTGTTTTTT. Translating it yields CASSFPRGELFF.